Shown below are 32 T cell receptor beta chains from a single sample sequenced in a study of CD8+ T cells in alopecia areata. RNA was isolated and reverse transcribed to cDNA, the sequencing template. Data came from immunoSEQ multiplex PCR; TCRdb stores just in-frame clones and leaves some out. In the table there are approximately 65,000 clones, 45% to 55% of which are singletons. The sample was CD8+ T cells sorted from blood, taken at week 0. The receptors were sampled from a human donor with alopecia areata.

The gene calls are TRBV7-9 and TRBJ2-7; D may be TRBD1 (5 bases). This CDR3 has 13 amino acids. The germline V gene has CDR1 SEHNR and CDR2 FQNEAQ (reference sequence). The ends were cut back, 5 bases at V and 4 bases at J, with 12 bases in the middle. The DNA for the CDR3 is TGTGCCAGCAGCGGACGCCCAGGGTACGAGCAGTACTTC. Encoded protein: CASSGRPGYEQYF.

This chain joins TRBV29-1 and TRBJ1-5; D ambiguous. Looked up from germline, CDR1 is SQVTM and CDR2 is ANQGSEA. V was pared by 5 bases and J by 5 bases, with 13 bases between. The CDR3 has 13 amino acids. In nucleotides, the CDR3 is TGCAGCGTTAGAGACCGTGTGGATCAGCCCCAGCATTTT. Translating it yields CSVRDRVDQPQHF.

The chain carries TRBV27 and TRBJ1-1, with TRBD1 identical over 7 bases. Per germline, CDR1 MNHEY and CDR2 SMNVEV (reference sequence). The CDR3 covers 13 residues. Unmatched junction bases numbered 2, after V lost 0 bases and J lost 7 bases. DNA for the CDR3: TGTGCCAGCAGTTTATCGGGACAGTTTGAAGCTTTCTTT. This sequence encodes CASSLSGQFEAFF.

This chain connects TRBV25-1 to TRBJ2-1; no firm D call. CDR3 length equals 10 residues. V shed 10 bases and J shed 9 bases, with 10 bases lying between them. The germline V gene has CDR1 MGHDK and CDR2 SYGVNS. Here the CDR3 DNA reads TGTGCCACCTCTCTCGGTGAGCAGTTCTTC. Translating gives CATSLGEQFF. Based on the CDR3 plus reference TRBV25-1 and TRBJ2-1, the full variable domain is EADIYQTPRYLVIGTGKKITLECSQTMGHDKMYWYQQDPGMELHLIHYSYGVNSTEKGDLSSESTVSRIRTEHFPLTLESARPSHTSQYLCATSLGEQFFGPGTRLTVL.

In this sample, this clone turned up many times. The V and J genes are TRBV2 and TRBJ1-1; D unclear. The length of the CDR3 is 13 residues. Trimming cost V 4 bases and J 5 bases, with 11 bases left between them. Germline loops: CDR1 SNHLY, CDR2 FYNNEI. CDR3 sequence (DNA): TGTGCCAGCAGTGTGAGCGGGGAAACTGAAGCTTTCTTT. Its protein is CASSVSGETEAFF. The entire variable domain, with the rest obtained from reference TRBV2 and TRBJ1-1, is as follows: EPEVTQTPSHQVTQMGQEVILRCVPISNHLYFYWYRQILGQKVEFLVSFYNNEISEKSEIFDDQFSVERPDGSNFTLKIRSTKLEDSAMYFCASSVSGETEAFFGQGTRLTVV.

This clone has only a few counts. V usage is TRBV14 and J usage is TRBJ2-1, with D tentatively TRBD2 (5 bases). The CDR3 loop spans 14 amino acids. Germline V gene lookup returns CDR1 SGHDN and CDR2 FVKESK. Trimming removed 5 bases from V and 7 bases from J, with 15 bases in between. The CDR3, as DNA: TGTGCCAGCAGCATTCGACTACCTTGGAATGAGCAGTTCTTC. It specifies CASSIRLPWNEQFF. The full variable domain, completed using reference TRBV14 and TRBJ2-1, is EAGVTQFPSHSVIEKGQTVTLRCDPISGHDNLYWYRRVMGKEIKFLLHFVKESKQDESGMPNNRFLAERTGGTYSTLKVQPAELEDSGVYFCASSIRLPWNEQFFGPGTRLTVL.

This clone has at least ten counts. The chain joins TRBV4-1 to TRBJ1-1; D unresolved. V shed 4 bases and J shed 8 bases, with 14 bases lying between them. The V gene's germline CDR1 is MGHRA and CDR2 YSYEKL. CDR3 length equals 13 residues. The CDR3 region is CASSPVPGKEAFF. CDR3 DNA: TGCGCCAGCAGCCCGGTGCCGGGGAAAGAAGCTTTCTTT.

The chain is built from TRBV19 and TRBJ2-1, with D perhaps matching TRBD1 (7 bases). Looked up from germline, CDR1 is LNHDA and CDR2 is SQIVND (reference sequence). The CDR3 spans 15 residues. V lost 6 bases to trimming and J lost 1 base, with 13 bases between them. The CDR3 bases are TGTGCCAGTAGCGAGACAGGGAGGTCCTACAATGAGCAGTTCTTC. Translation gives CASSETGRSYNEQFF.

The chain employs TRBV4-1 and TRBJ2-1; 7 nucleotides line up with TRBD2. This CDR3 spans 15 amino acids. V lost 1 base to trimming and J lost 4 bases; unmatched junction nucleotides: 4. Germline CDR1 and CDR2: MGHRA and YSYEKL. CDR3 nucleotides: TGCGCCAGCAGCCAAGGGTCTAGCGGTTACAATGAGCAGTTCTTC. It specifies CASSQGSSGYNEQFF.

The chain combines TRBV15 with TRBJ2-5, with D uncertain. From germline, CDR1 is LNHNV and CDR2 YYDKDF (reference sequence). The CDR3 consists of 14 residues. V lost 3 bases to trimming and J lost 5 bases, with 13 bases between them. CDR3 loop: CATSSPSQTETQYF. CDR3 coding DNA: TGTGCCACCAGCAGCCCGTCCCAGACGGAGACCCAGTACTTC.

The chain carries TRBV6-1 and TRBJ1-1, with D perhaps matching TRBD1 (5 bases). The CDR3 spans 16 residues. V dropped 2 bases and J dropped 0 bases, with 13 bases sitting between them. Germline CDR1 is MNHNS and CDR2 is SASEGT. The CDR3 coding sequence is TGTGCCAGCAGTGAACGGCAGGGACTTATGAACACTGAAGCTTTCTTT. Protein product: CASSERQGLMNTEAFF.

The chain employs TRBV9 and TRBJ2-1; tentatively, D is TRBD1 or TRBD2 (5 bases each). CDR3 length: 17 residues. V lost 3 bases and J 2 bases, leaving 18 bases between the germline ends. Looked up from germline, CDR1 is SGDLS and CDR2 is YYNGEE. CDR3 nucleotide sequence: TGTGCCAGCAGCGAAACCGGGGCCGCGAGCACCTACAATGAGCAGTTCTTC. Translated: CASSETGAASTYNEQFF.

The chain couples TRBV5-1 to TRBJ2-2, with TRBD2 matching 9 bases. This CDR3 spans 15 amino acids. Per the germline V gene, CDR1 is SGHRS and CDR2 is YFSETQ. The J segment lost 3 bases and the V segment lost 4 bases, leaving 4 bases of the junction unmatched. CDR3 sequence reads: CASSASGVDTGELFF. CDR3 coding DNA: TGCGCCAGCAGCGCTAGCGGGGTAGACACCGGGGAGCTGTTTTTT.

This clone was observed a few times. The chain links TRBV4-3 to TRBJ2-7, with 7 bases lining up with TRBD2. The CDR3 extends over 14 amino acids. The V and J ends lost 3 bases and 4 bases, in that order; junction bases with no gene match: 6. Germline assignment: CDR1 LGHNA and CDR2 YSLEER. CDR3 protein: CASSHAGEMYEQYF. As DNA, the CDR3 is TGCGCCAGCAGCCACGCGGGAGAAATGTACGAGCAGTACTTC.

This clone was seen a handful of times. At one end, the junction sequence differs from germline, possibly due to a read error. Other nucleotide sequences from this sample produce the same CDR3. The V gene is TRBV6-1, the J gene TRBJ2-7; the D call may be TRBD1 or TRBD2 (5 bases each). Germline CDR1 reads MNHNS; CDR2 reads SASEGT. This CDR3 has 15 amino acids. For the CDR3, the DNA is TGCGCCAGCAGTGAGGGTAGCCCAGGGACCTACGAGCAGTACTTC. It yields the protein CASSEGSPGTYEQYF.

A few counts support this clone. The chain is built from TRBV7-2 and TRBJ2-1; 14 bases are shared with TRBD2. V trimming: 1 base; J trimming: 10 bases; junction bases outside the gene matches: 15. There are 19 residues in the CDR3. CDR1 is SGHTA, CDR2 FQGNSA, per germline. The chain's CDR3 is CASSLVAPSTSGRAGEQFF. The CDR3 DNA reads TGTGCCAGCAGCTTAGTCGCCCCCTCGACTAGCGGGAGGGCCGGGGAGCAGTTCTTC.

This clone turned up a few times. The DNA of the CDR3 is TGCAGCGTTGGGCAGGGGGCAGATACGCAGTATTTT. It is translated as CSVGQGADTQYF. The chain links TRBV29-1 to TRBJ2-3; TRBD1 matches 7 bases. The CDR3 totals 12 residues. V dropped 4 bases and J dropped 4; count of bases not matched to a gene: 2. The V gene's germline CDR1 is SQVTM and CDR2 ANQGSEA.

V and J are TRBV5-6 and TRBJ2-7; D unresolved. The CDR3 has 16 residues. Trimming stripped 2 bases from V and 0 bases from J, with 15 bases between. Germline V gene sequence: CDR1 SGHDT, CDR2 YYEEEE. The CDR3 is CASSLQQSFSSYEQYF. The CDR3, as DNA: TGTGCCAGCAGCTTACAACAGTCCTTCAGCTCCTACGAGCAGTACTTC.

The chain employs TRBV12-5 and TRBJ2-1; D is ambiguous. The CDR3 length is 12 residues. V shed 2 bases and J shed 6 bases, with 5 bases lying between them. The germline V gene has CDR1 LGHNT and CDR2 FRNRAP. CDR3 bases: TGTGCTAGTGGTTTGCAGGCCAATGAGCAGTTCTTC. Translation gives CASGLQANEQFF.

V and J are TRBV29-1 and TRBJ2-2, with D possibly being TRBD1 or TRBD2 (5 bases each). The germline gives CDR1 SQVTM, CDR2 ANQGSEA. This CDR3 contains 16 residues. Trimming took 2 bases from V and 6 from J, leaving 19 bases between them. CDR3 loop: CSVEPRGSVGSGELFF. The CDR3 DNA sequence: TGCAGCGTTGAACCCCGGGGCAGCGTCGGTTCCGGGGAGCTGTTTTTT.

This clone was detected many times. The genes are TRBV19 and TRBJ1-1; D is unresolved. This CDR3 has 17 residues. The germline CDR1 and CDR2 sequences are LNHDA and SQIVND (reference sequence). With 1 base removed from V and 1 base from J, the gap between germline ends came to 16 bases. CDR3 bases: TGTGCCAGTAGTATAGCAACGAGATACCTGCCGAACACTGAAGCTTTCTTT. It specifies CASSIATRYLPNTEAFF.

The table lists this clone with many counts. The chain uses TRBV28 and TRBJ2-7; D gene unclear. Germline V gene lookup returns CDR1 MDHEN and CDR2 SYDVKM. Trimming removed 2 bases from V and 0 bases from J, with 5 bases in between. This CDR3 is built from 13 residues. The CDR3 sequence is CASSLTSSYEQYF. DNA for the CDR3: TGTGCCAGCAGTTTAACCTCCTCCTACGAGCAGTACTTC. The entire variable domain, with the rest obtained from reference TRBV28 and TRBJ2-7, is as follows: DVKVTQSSRYLVKRTGEKVFLECVQDMDHENMFWYRQDPGLGLRLIYFSYDVKMKEKGDIPEGYSVSREKKERFSLILESASTNQTSMYLCASSLTSSYEQYFGPGTRLTVT.

This clone showed up just a few times. The CDR3 region has the DNA TGTGCCAGCAGCTCGGGGGGCTGGGAGCTGTTTTTT. Its protein is CASSSGGWELFF. The genes are TRBV7-9 and TRBJ2-2; possibly TRBD2 for D (7 bases). V was trimmed by 4 bases and J by 9 bases, leaving 9 bases between them. The germline gives CDR1 SEHNR, CDR2 FQNEAQ (reference sequence). This CDR3 region has 12 residues.

The gene calls are TRBV6-5 and TRBJ2-1; possible D gene TRBD2, 6 bases. Germline lookup yields CDR1 MNHEY and CDR2 SVGAGI. Trimming removed 5 bases at V and 10 bases at J, with 15 bases between. This CDR3 is built from 13 residues. The CDR3 here is CASSPGTVLEQFF. In DNA form, the CDR3 reads TGTGCCAGCAGTCCCGGGACTGTATTGGAGCAGTTCTTC.

This clone was detected only a few times. This chain links TRBV19 with TRBJ2-7; TRBD1 matches 7 bases. The CDR3 sequence is 12 residues long. Germline values: CDR1 LNHDA, CDR2 SQIVND (reference sequence). Losses at the gene ends were 5 bases for V and 6 bases for J; bases not matched to a gene: 4. The DNA for the CDR3 is TGTGCCAGTAGTTTCGACAGGGCCGAGCAGTACTTC. It codes for CASSFDRAEQYF.

The chain joins TRBV1 to TRBJ2-1. TRBV1 is labeled a pseudogene. CDR3 length: 13 residues. DNA for the CDR3: TGCACCAGCAGCCAAGATTGTGGTCCTGAGCAGTTCTTC. Protein product: CTSSQDCGPEQFF.

This sequence joins TRBV7-9 and TRBJ1-5; TRBD1 agrees at 8 bases. With 3 bases clipped from V and 5 bases from J, the junction kept 3 bases outside the gene matches. The CDR3 runs to 14 residues. Looked up from germline, CDR1 is SEHNR and CDR2 is FQNEAQ (reference sequence). CDR3 DNA: TGTGCCAGCAGCTTTGGACAGGGCGATCAGCCCCAGCATTTT. This sequence encodes CASSFGQGDQPQHF.

This clone turned up a few times. The chain employs TRBV29-1 and TRBJ2-7, with 12 positions matching TRBD2. The CDR3 length is 13 residues. Germline CDR1 reads SQVTM; CDR2 reads ANQGSEA. V lost 6 bases and J lost 2; bases outside the gene matches: 2. The CDR3 here is CSVRTSGAYEQYF. The CDR3 bases are TGCAGCGTAAGGACTAGCGGGGCCTACGAGCAGTACTTC.

The chain links TRBV7-9 to TRBJ1-1, with TRBD1 as a possible D gene (5 bases). The V end lost 9 bases, the J end lost 1 base, and 9 bases lay between the germline ends. The CDR3 consists of 12 residues. The germline V gene encodes CDR1 SEHNR and CDR2 FQNEAQ (reference sequence). CDR3 coding DNA: TGTGCCAGTACAACAGGGAACACTGAAGCTTTCTTT. It specifies CASTTGNTEAFF.

The chain is built from TRBV6-5 and TRBJ1-5; D gene unclear. This CDR3 is built from 13 residues. CDR1 and CDR2 (germline): MNHEY, SVGAGI. Trimming removed 5 bases at V and 3 bases at J, with 8 bases between. The CDR3, as DNA: TGTGCCAGCAGTGTTGGCTCCAATCAGCCCCAGCATTTT. Translation gives CASSVGSNQPQHF.

This clone was seen repeatedly, ten times or more. The chain carries TRBV9 and TRBJ2-2, with 11 bases aligning to TRBD1. Germline CDR1 reads SGDLS; CDR2 reads YYNGEE. The CDR3 extends over 17 amino acids. J lost 3 bases, V lost 3 bases, and 7 bases had no gene match. The CDR3: CASSDTDRGHHTGELFF. The CDR3 DNA reads as TGTGCCAGCAGCGACACGGACAGGGGGCATCACACCGGGGAGCTGTTTTTT.

V usage is TRBV7-8 and J usage is TRBJ2-6; no reliable D call. This CDR3 has 19 amino acids. Germline V CDR1 and CDR2: SGHVS, FQNEAQ. The V end was cut by 1 base, the J end by 0 bases, with 16 bases between. The CDR3 DNA is TGTGCCAGCAGCTTAGAAAGTAGGCTCGCAAGCTCTGGGGCCAACGTCCTGACTTTC. As protein: CASSLESRLASSGANVLTF. The full variable domain, rest sourced from reference TRBV7-8 and TRBJ2-6, is GAGVSQSPRYKVAKRGQDVALRCDPISGHVSLFWYQQALGQGPEFLTYFQNEAQLDKSGLPSDRFFAERPEGSVSTLKIQRTQQEDSAVYLCASSLESRLASSGANVLTFGAGSRLTVL.